This T cell receptor (beta chain) was documented in a study of blood T cell repertoires in COVID-19. In the authors' methods: Estimated nucleated cell counts came from reference gene primer amplification. Measured with immunoSEQ multiplex PCR; TCRdb has only the in-frame clones, and not every one. The V and J calls and the clone size are those of that table, but D and trimming were determined from the DNA. Here the sample spans roughly 160,000 clones, less than 85% being singletons. The sequenced sample consisted of peripheral blood. The TCR originated in a woman aged 80 or older with active or convalescent COVID-19.

CDR3 nucleotide sequence: TGTGCCAGCACACAAAACGACAGGGGGCGAGGTCAGCCCCAGCATTTT. It yields the protein CASTQNDRGRGQPQHF. The chain recombines TRBV6-4 with TRBJ1-5; 10 nucleotides align to TRBD1. Germline V gene sequence: CDR1 MRHNA, CDR2 SNTAGT. V gave up 7 bases and J gave up 6 bases; unmatched junction bases: 12. This CDR3 region has 16 residues.